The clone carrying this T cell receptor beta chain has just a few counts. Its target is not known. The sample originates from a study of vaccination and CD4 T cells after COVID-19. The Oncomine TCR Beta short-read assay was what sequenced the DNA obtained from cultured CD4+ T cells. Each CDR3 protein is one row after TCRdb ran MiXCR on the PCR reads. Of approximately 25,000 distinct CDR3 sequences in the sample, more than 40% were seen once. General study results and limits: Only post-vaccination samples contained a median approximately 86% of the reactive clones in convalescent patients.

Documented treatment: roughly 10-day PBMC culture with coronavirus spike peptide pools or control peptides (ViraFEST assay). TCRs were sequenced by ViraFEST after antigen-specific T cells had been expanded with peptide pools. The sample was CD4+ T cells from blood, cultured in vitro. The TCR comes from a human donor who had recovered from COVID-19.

The CDR3 region has the DNA TGTGCCAGCAGTTACTCCGGGACTAGCGGGAGGGCAAGAGATACGCAGTATTTT. Encoded protein: CASSYSGTSGRARDTQYF. This chain links TRBV6-2 or TRBV6-3 with TRBJ2-3; TRBD2 matches at 16 bases. The germline V gene encodes CDR1 MNHEY and CDR2 SVGEGT. CDR3 length: 18 residues. With 0 bases clipped from V and 5 bases from J, the junction kept 5 bases outside the gene matches.